This T cell receptor (beta chain) was obtained from a study of T cell clusters in autoimmune cytopenias. TRB amplification used 200 to 250 ng of peripheral blood genomic DNA. TRB was amplified by touch-down multiplex PCR, primer pools A and B combined. Using the multiplex PCR reads, TCRdb records one entry per CDR3 protein without DNA. The sample table includes 4,000 to 4,500 distinct CDR3 sequences. Germline assignment: CDR1 KGHSH and CDR2 LQKENI. The CDR3 has 17 amino acids. This clonotype is medium-sized by frequency. These data also featured in a second study, about T cell repertoires in aging, cancer and after chemotherapy. This second study says: Donors were grouped into six age bands spanning 30 or younger through 70 or older. Age-matched healthy donors had significantly more diverse, less clonal blood TCR repertoires than untreated cancer patients. In cancer patients, declining TCR diversity with age involved lost richness and lost evenness.

The rearrangement uses TRBV18 and TRBJ2-3; absent DNA, TCRdb's TRBD2 call cannot be checked. What was sequenced was peripheral blood. This receptor was taken from a human donor in good health. CDR3: CASSPISTSGGADTQYF.